The present T cell receptor beta chain was sequenced within a study of T cell responses to AZD1222 COVID-19 vaccine. Notes on the study in general: Close to half of all spike-specific TCRs reportedly target regions of the variants that are unmutated.

The CDR3 loop spans 11 amino acids. CDR1 is MDHEN and CDR2 is SYDVKM in the germline V gene. Trimming removed 6 bases at V and 4 bases at J, with 4 bases between. In the case of this clone: As yet, its antigen is unknown.

TCRdb's copy holds only in-frame clones and misses some; the assay was immunoSEQ multiplex PCR. Among 110,000 to 150,000 clones listed, around nine tenths were seen once. The TCR originated in an adult who received the AZD1222 COVID-19 vaccine. The J gene is TRBJ1-5, the V gene TRBV28; no clear D gene. Sequenced material: peripheral blood, taken 28 days after the second AZD1222 dose. For the CDR3, the DNA is TGTGCCAGCAGGGCTAATCAGCCCCAGCATTTT. Residues: CASRANQPQHF.